This T cell receptor (beta chain) comes out of a study of blood T cells in healthy people across ages. General study findings and limits: With age, beta diversity per million T cells declined roughly linearly, significantly by 40.

Trimming stripped 3 bases from V and 5 bases from J, with 10 bases between. From germline, CDR1 is MGHDK and CDR2 SYGVNS. This CDR3 has 13 amino acids. With a J-beta primer mix and a sample-barcoded 5' primer, a second PCR ran 7 to 11 cycles. TCRdb reprocessed the 5' RACE reads via MiXCR and lists one record per CDR3 protein. This sample yields 540,000 or so distinct CDR3 sequences, of which less than 25% are seen a single time; around 10% belongs to the top ten. This clonotype was found a few times. The antigen is not known. The same specimen was also included in a second study, on T cells of mothers and their children. From that study: Input to cDNA synthesis comprised all extracted RNA, at a ratio of approximately 1.5 ug per 15 ul. The yield was over 8 million TCR beta CDR3 reads from each mother and 2.5 million to 3.5 million from each child.

The source material was blood. The clonotype originates from a boy between 10 and 17 years old in good health. The V gene is TRBV25-1, the J gene TRBJ1-1; D uncertain. CDR3 region: CASSDKGLTEAFF. DNA for the CDR3: TGTGCCAGCAGTGACAAGGGCTTAACTGAAGCTTTCTTT.